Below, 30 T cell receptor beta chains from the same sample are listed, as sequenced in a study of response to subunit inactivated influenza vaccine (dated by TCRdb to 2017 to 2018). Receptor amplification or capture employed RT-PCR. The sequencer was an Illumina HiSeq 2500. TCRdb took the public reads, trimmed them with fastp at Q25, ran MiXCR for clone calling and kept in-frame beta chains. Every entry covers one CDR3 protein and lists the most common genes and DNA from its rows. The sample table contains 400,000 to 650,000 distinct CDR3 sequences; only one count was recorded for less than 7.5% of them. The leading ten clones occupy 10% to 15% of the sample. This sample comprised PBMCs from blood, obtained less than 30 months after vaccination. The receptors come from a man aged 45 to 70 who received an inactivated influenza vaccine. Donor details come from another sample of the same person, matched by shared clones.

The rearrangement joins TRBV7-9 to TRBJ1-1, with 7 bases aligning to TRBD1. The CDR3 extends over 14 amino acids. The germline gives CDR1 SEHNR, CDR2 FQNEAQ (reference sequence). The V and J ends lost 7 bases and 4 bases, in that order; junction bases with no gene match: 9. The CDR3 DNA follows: TGTGCCAGCACCGGCGGACAGGCGGGCACTGAAGCTTTCTTT. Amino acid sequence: CASTGGQAGTEAFF.

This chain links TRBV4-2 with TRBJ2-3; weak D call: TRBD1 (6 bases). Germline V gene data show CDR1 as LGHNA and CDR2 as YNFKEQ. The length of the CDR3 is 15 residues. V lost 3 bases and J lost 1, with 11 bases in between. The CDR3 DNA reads TGTGCCAGCAGCCAGGACGGACAGCGCACAGATACGCAGTATTTT. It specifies CASSQDGQRTDTQYF.

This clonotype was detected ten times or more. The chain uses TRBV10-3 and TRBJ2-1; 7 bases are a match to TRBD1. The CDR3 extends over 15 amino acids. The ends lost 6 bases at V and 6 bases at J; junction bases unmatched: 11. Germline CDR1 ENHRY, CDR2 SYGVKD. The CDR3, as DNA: TGTGCCATCAGCAACCCGGGACAGTCCGGCAATGAGCAGTTCTTC. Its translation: CAISNPGQSGNEQFF.

Here the CDR3 DNA reads TGCGCCAGCAGCCAAGCCATGGCGGGGACCTACGAGCAGTACTTC. This codes for CASSQAMAGTYEQYF. The chain recombines TRBV4-3 with TRBJ2-7; TRBD2 is a possible D gene (6 bases). V was cut by 1 base and J by 2 bases, with 12 bases left in between. The CDR3 length is 15 residues. CDR1 LGHNA and CDR2 YSLEER come from the germline V gene.

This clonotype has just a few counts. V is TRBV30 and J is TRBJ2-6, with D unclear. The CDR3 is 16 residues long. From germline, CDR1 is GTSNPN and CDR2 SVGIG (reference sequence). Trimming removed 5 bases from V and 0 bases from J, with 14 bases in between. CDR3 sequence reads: CAWGPSSASGANVLTF. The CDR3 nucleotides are TGTGCCTGGGGACCCAGCTCTGCCTCTGGGGCCAACGTCCTGACTTTC. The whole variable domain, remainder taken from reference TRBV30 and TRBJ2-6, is SQTIHQWPATLVQPVGSPLSLECTVEGTSNPNLYWYRQAAGRGLQLLFYSVGIGQISSEVPQNLSASRPQDRQFILSSKKLLLSDSGFYLCAWGPSSASGANVLTFGAGSRLTVL.

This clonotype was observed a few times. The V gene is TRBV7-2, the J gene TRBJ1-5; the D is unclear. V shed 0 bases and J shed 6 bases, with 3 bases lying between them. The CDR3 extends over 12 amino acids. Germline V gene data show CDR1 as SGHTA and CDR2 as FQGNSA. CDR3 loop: CASSLAIQPQHF. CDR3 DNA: TGTGCCAGCAGCTTAGCCATTCAGCCCCAGCATTTT.

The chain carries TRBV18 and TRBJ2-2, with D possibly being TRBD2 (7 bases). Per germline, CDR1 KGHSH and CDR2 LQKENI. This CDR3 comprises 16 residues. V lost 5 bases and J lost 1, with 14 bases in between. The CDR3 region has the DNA TGTGCCAGCTCATCAACGGGGGGCATGAACACCGGGGAGCTGTTTTTT. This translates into CASSSTGGMNTGELFF.

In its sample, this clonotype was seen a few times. The CDR3 DNA reads as TGTGCCAGCAGTGCCTCGACAGGGTCCCCTTCCACAGATACGCAGTATTTT. Residues: CASSASTGSPSTDTQYF. The rearrangement links TRBV28 to TRBJ2-3; 7 nucleotides match TRBD1. Germline CDR1 MDHEN, CDR2 SYDVKM. Losses at the gene ends were 5 bases for V and 2 bases for J; bases not matched to a gene: 13. The CDR3 sequence is 17 residues long.

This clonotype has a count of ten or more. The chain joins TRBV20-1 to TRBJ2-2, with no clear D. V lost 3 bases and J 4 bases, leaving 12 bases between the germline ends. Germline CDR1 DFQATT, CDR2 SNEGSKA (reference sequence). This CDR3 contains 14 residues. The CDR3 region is CSASYPGLTGELFF. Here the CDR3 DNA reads TGCAGTGCTAGTTATCCGGGTCTCACCGGGGAGCTGTTTTTT.

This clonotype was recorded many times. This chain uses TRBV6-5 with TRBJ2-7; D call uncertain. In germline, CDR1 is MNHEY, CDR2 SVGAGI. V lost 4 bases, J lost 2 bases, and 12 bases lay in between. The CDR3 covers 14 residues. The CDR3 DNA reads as TGTGCCAGCAGTTTTCGGACCCCAACCTACGAGCAGTACTTC. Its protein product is CASSFRTPTYEQYF.

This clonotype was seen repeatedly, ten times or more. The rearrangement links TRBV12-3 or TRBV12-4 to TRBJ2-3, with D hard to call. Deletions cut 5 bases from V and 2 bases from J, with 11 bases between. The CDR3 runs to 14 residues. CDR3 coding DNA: TGTGCCAGCAGTCTAACTGTGGACACAGATACGCAGTATTTT. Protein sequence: CASSLTVDTDTQYF.

CDR3 residues: CASGVPNTGELFF. CDR3 nucleotides: TGTGCCAGCGGAGTGCCAAACACCGGGGAGCTGTTTTTT. This rearrangement joins TRBV7-9 to TRBJ2-2; no firm D call. This CDR3 is 13 amino acids long. The V end lost 8 bases, the J end lost 2 bases, and 9 bases lay between the germline ends. Germline CDR1 SEHNR, CDR2 FQNEAQ (reference sequence).

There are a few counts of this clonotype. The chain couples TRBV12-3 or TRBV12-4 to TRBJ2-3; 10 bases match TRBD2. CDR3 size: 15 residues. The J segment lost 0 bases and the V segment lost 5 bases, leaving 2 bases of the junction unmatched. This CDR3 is CASSGTSVSTDTQYF. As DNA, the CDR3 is TGTGCCAGCAGTGGGACTAGCGTCAGCACAGATACGCAGTATTTT.

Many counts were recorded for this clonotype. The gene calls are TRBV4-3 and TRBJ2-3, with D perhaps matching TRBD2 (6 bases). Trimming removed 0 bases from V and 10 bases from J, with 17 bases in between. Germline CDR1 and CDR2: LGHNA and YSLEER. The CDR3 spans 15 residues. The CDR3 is CASSQEGVRPGAQYF. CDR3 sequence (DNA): TGCGCCAGCAGCCAAGAAGGGGTCCGCCCGGGGGCGCAGTATTTT.

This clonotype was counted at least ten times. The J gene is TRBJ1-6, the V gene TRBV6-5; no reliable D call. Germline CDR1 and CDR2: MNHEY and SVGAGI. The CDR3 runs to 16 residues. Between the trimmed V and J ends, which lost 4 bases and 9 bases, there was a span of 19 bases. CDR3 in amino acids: CASSLAEDPGRSPLHF. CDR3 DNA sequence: TGTGCCAGCAGTTTAGCGGAGGACCCTGGGCGTTCACCCCTCCACTTT.

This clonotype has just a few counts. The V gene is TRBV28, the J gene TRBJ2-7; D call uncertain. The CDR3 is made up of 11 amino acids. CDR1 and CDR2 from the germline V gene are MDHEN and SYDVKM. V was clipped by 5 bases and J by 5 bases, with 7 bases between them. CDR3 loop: CASSPKDEQYF. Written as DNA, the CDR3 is TGTGCCAGCAGTCCCAAGGACGAGCAGTACTTC. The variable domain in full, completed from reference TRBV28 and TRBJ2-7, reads DVKVTQSSRYLVKRTGEKVFLECVQDMDHENMFWYRQDPGLGLRLIYFSYDVKMKEKGDIPEGYSVSREKKERFSLILESASTNQTSMYLCASSPKDEQYFGPGTRLTVT.

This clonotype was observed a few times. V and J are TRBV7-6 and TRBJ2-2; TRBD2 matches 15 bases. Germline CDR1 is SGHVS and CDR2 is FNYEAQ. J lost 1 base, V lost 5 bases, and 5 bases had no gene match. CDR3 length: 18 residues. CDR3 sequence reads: CASSAGLAGGMNTGELFF. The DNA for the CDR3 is TGTGCCAGCAGCGCGGGACTAGCGGGAGGCATGAACACCGGGGAGCTGTTTTTT.

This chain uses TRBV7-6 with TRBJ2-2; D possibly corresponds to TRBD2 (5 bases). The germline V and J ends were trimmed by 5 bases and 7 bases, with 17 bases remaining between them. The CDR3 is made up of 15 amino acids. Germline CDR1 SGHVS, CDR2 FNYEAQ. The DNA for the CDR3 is TGTGCCAGCAGCGGCGGGCTAGCATCGGGCGGGGAGCTGTTTTTT. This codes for CASSGGLASGGELFF.

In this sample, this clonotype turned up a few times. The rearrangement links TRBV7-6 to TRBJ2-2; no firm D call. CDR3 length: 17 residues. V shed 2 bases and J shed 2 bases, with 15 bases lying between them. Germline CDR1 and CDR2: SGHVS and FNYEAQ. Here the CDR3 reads CASSLYPLESNTGELFF. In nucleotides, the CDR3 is TGTGCCAGCAGCTTATATCCCCTGGAGAGCAACACCGGGGAGCTGTTTTTT. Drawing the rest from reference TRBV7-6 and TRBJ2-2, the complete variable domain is GAGVSQSPRYKVTKRGQDVALRCDPISGHVSLYWYRQALGQGPEFLTYFNYEAQQDKSGLPNDRFSAERPEGSISTLTIQRTEQRDSAMYRCASSLYPLESNTGELFFGEGSRLTVL.

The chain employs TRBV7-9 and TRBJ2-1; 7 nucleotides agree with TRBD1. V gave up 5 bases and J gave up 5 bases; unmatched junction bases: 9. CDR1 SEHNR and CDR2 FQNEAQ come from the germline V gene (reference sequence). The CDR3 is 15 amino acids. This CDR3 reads CASSHGQVINNEQFF. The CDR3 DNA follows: TGTGCCAGCAGCCATGGACAGGTGATAAACAATGAGCAGTTCTTC.

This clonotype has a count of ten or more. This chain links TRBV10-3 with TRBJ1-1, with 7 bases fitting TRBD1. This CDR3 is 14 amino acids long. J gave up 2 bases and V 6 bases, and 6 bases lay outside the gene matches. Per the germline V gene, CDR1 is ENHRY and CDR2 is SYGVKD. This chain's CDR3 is CAISRGGANTEAFF. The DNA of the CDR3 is TGTGCCATCAGCCGAGGGGGCGCAAACACTGAAGCTTTCTTT.

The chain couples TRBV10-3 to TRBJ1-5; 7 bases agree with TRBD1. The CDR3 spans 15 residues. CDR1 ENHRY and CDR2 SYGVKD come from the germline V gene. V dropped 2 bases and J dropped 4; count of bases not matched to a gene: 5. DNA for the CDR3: TGTGCCATCAGTGAGGGGGGACAGTCGAATCAGCCCCAGCATTTT. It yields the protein CAISEGGQSNQPQHF.

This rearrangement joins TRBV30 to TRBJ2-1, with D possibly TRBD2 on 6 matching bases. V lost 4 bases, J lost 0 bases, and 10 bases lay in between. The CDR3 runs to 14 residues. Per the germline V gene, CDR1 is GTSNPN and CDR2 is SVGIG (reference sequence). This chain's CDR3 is CAWTEGSSYNEQFF. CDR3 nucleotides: TGTGCCTGGACGGAGGGGAGCTCCTACAATGAGCAGTTCTTC.

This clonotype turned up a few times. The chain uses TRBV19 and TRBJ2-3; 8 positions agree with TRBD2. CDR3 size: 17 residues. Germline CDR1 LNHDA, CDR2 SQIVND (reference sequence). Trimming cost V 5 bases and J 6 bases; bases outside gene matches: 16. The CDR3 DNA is TGTGCCAGTAGTTTTCAGGGAACGGGAGGGCTGACCGATACGCAGTATTTT. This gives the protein CASSFQGTGGLTDTQYF.

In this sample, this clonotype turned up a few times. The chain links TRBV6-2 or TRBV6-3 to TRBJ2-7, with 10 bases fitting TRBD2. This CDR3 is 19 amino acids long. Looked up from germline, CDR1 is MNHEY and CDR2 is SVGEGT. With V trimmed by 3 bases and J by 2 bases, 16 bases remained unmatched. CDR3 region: CASSYVLGASGRTAYEQYF. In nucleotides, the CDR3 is TGTGCCAGCAGTTATGTTCTGGGTGCTAGCGGGAGAACCGCCTACGAGCAGTACTTC.

The CDR3 DNA reads TGCAGTGCTAGAGAAATAATCGCGACTAGCTTTGAGCAGTTCTTC. Protein: CSAREIIATSFEQFF. This chain uses TRBV20-1 with TRBJ2-1, with 7 bases that match TRBD2. J lost 9 bases, V lost 0 bases, and 11 bases had no gene match. CDR1 and CDR2 from the germline V gene are DFQATT and SNEGSKA (reference sequence). This CDR3 contains 15 residues.

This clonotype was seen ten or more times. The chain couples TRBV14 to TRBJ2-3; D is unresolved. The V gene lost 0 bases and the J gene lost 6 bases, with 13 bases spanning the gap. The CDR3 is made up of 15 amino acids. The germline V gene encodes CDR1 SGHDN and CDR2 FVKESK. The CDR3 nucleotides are TGTGCCAGCAGCCAAGATCGCAAGCCTCGGGATACGCAGTATTTT. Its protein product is CASSQDRKPRDTQYF.

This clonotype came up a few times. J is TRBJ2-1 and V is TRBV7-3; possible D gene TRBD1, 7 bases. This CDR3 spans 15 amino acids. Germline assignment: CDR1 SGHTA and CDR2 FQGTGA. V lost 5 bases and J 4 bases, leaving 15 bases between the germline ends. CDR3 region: CASSPQGGHYNEQFF. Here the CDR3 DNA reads TGTGCCAGCAGCCCTCAGGGGGGCCATTACAATGAGCAGTTCTTC.

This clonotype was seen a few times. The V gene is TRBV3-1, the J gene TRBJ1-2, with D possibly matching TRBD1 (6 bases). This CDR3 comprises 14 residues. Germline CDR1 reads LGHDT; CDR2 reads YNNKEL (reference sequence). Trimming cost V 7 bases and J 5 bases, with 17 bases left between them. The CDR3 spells CASTPGGGTYGYTF. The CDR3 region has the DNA TGTGCCAGCACCCCCGGGGGGGGCACATATGGCTACACCTTC. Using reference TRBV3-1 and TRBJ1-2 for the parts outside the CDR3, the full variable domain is DTAVSQTPKYLVTQMGNDKSIKCEQNLGHDTMYWYKQDSKKFLKIMFSYNNKELIINETVPNRFSPKSPDKAHLNLHINSLELGDSAVYFCASTPGGGTYGYTFGSGTRLTVV.

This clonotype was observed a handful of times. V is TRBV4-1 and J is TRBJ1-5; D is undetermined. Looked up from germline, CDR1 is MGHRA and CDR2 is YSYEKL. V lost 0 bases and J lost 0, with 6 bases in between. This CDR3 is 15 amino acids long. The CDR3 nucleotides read TGCGCCAGCAGCCAAGAGGGCCCTAGCAATCAGCCCCAGCATTTT. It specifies CASSQEGPSNQPQHF.